This is a list of T cell receptor beta chains from one sample in a study of blood T cell repertoires in COVID-19. Data came from immunoSEQ multiplex PCR; TCRdb stores just in-frame clones and leaves some out. The sample lists 250,000 or so clones, about 73% occurring once. Sequences were obtained from peripheral blood. The receptors were gathered from a woman aged 80 or over with acute or convalescent COVID-19. The CDR3 runs from the conserved cysteine through the conserved F or W. Each record gives: J gene, clone size, V gene, D gene, CDR3 DNA, CDR3 protein. The D gene is left open where the match is weak. The listing skips clone size in some rows; elsewhere it reads once, few, many or a size class.

J: TRBJ1-1
size: -
V: TRBV12-3/TRBV12-4
D: -
DNA: TGTGCCAGCAGTTCTGTCAGGGAAGCTTTCTTT
CDR3: CASSSVREAFF

J: TRBJ1-2
size: -
V: TRBV18
D: TRBD1
DNA: TGTGCCAGCTCACCACTGGGACAGGAAGGGGGCTACACCTTC
CDR3: CASSPLGQEGGYTF

J: TRBJ1-5
size: -
V: TRBV7-9
D: -
DNA: TGTGCCAGCAGCCTAGGATCCTATAGCAATCAGCCCCAGCATTTT
CDR3: CASSLGSYSNQPQHF

J: TRBJ1-1
size: -
V: TRBV10-3
D: -
DNA: TGTGCCATCAACCAGGGGATGAACACTGAAGCTTTCTTT
CDR3: CAINQGMNTEAFF

J: TRBJ1-1
size: -
V: TRBV6-4
D: -
DNA: TGTGCCAGCAGTGACGAGGCGAGGGAAACTGAAGCTTTCTTT
CDR3: CASSDEARETEAFF

J: TRBJ2-4
size: -
V: TRBV18
D: TRBD1
DNA: TGTGCCAGCTCACTGGGACAGCCGAAAAACATTCAGTACTTC
CDR3: CASSLGQPKNIQYF

J: TRBJ2-1
size: -
V: TRBV3-1/TRBV3-2
D: TRBD1
DNA: TGTGCCAGCAGCCAAGAGGTACAGGGGAAGTTCTTC
CDR3: CASSQEVQGKFF

J: TRBJ1-1
size: -
V: TRBV30
D: TRBD1
DNA: TGTGCCTGGAGTGCACCCCGGGCAGGGGGCTTGGGTAGCACTGAAGCTTTCTTT
CDR3: CAWSAPRAGGLGSTEAFF

J: TRBJ1-5
size: -
V: TRBV10-3
D: -
DNA: TGTGCCATCCGTGGGGAGGGCAATCAGCCCCAGCATTTT
CDR3: CAIRGEGNQPQHF

J: TRBJ1-2
size: few
V: TRBV5-1
D: -
DNA: TGCGCCAGCAGCTCTGACAGAAGCTATGGCTACACCTTC
CDR3: CASSSDRSYGYTF

J: TRBJ2-7
size: -
V: TRBV3-1/TRBV3-2
D: -
DNA: TGTGCCAGCAGCCAAGATTCACGCGCGGGGCTTTCCTACGAGCAGTACTTC
CDR3: CASSQDSRAGLSYEQYF

J: TRBJ1-5
size: -
V: TRBV7-9
D: -
DNA: TGTGCCAGCAGCTTAGCGAGTGGGCAGGGTGGACAGCCCCAGCATTTT
CDR3: CASSLASGQGGQPQHF

J: TRBJ1-3
size: -
V: TRBV30
D: TRBD1
DNA: TGTGCCTGTGCAGGGGGTTCTGGAAACACCATATATTTT
CDR3: CACAGGSGNTIYF

J: TRBJ1-5
size: -
V: TRBV3-1/TRBV3-2
D: TRBD1
DNA: TGTGCCAGCAGCCCAGGACAGGGAGGTCAGCCCCAGCATTTT
CDR3: CASSPGQGGQPQHF

J: TRBJ1-2
size: -
V: TRBV19
D: TRBD1
DNA: TGTGCCAGTAGTCCCGGGACAGGGACCCCCGAGGGCTATGGCTACACCTTC
CDR3: CASSPGTGTPEGYGYTF

J: TRBJ2-7
size: -
V: TRBV5-5
D: TRBD2
DNA: TGTGCCAGCTCAACCCCGGGGGGAGATGAGCAGTACTTC
CDR3: CASSTPGGDEQYF

J: TRBJ2-1
size: -
V: TRBV6-1
D: TRBD1
DNA: TGTGCCAGCAGTCCGGGACAGGGAAGAGATGAGCAGTTCTTC
CDR3: CASSPGQGRDEQFF

J: TRBJ2-2
size: -
V: TRBV7-9
D: -
DNA: TGTGCCAGCAGCCGAGGGTTGGGAATAGAGCTGTTTTTT
CDR3: CASSRGLGIELFF

J: TRBJ1-1
size: few
V: TRBV5-1
D: -
DNA: TGCGCCAGCAGCTTGGCCGGTGGATGGGAGGGGTCTGAAGCTTTCTTT
CDR3: CASSLAGGWEGSEAFF

J: TRBJ1-4
size: -
V: TRBV9
D: -
DNA: TGTGCCAGCAGCGTTGGGGGGGATAATGAAAAACTGTTTTTT
CDR3: CASSVGGDNEKLFF

J: TRBJ2-5
size: -
V: TRBV5-1
D: TRBD2
DNA: TGCGCCAGCAGTGGGTCTAGCGGGGGTCAAGAGACCCAGTACTTC
CDR3: CASSGSSGGQETQYF

J: TRBJ2-3
size: -
V: TRBV10-3
D: TRBD2
DNA: TGTGCCATCAGGGGAGGGGTTAACGCTGATACGCAGTATTTT
CDR3: CAIRGGVNADTQYF

J: TRBJ1-5
size: -
V: TRBV27
D: TRBD1
DNA: TGTGCCAGCAAACGGACAGGTCGCGGTCAGCCCCAGCATTTT
CDR3: CASKRTGRGQPQHF

J: TRBJ2-3
size: -
V: TRBV23-1
D: TRBD2
DNA: TGCGCCAGCAGTCAATTGCAGCGGGGGGGCCCAGATACGCAGTATTTT
CDR3: CASSQLQRGGPDTQYF

J: TRBJ2-2
size: -
V: TRBV19
D: TRBD2
DNA: TGTGCCAGTAAACAAGCGGGAGGTGCGAACACCGGGGAGCTGTTTTTT
CDR3: CASKQAGGANTGELFF

J: TRBJ1-6
size: -
V: TRBV5-6
D: -
DNA: TGTGCCAGCAGCTGGGGGGTTGGGGCACCCCTCCACTTT
CDR3: CASSWGVGAPLHF

J: TRBJ1-5
size: -
V: TRBV5-5
D: -
DNA: TGTGCCAGCAGCTCTCAGGGTTCGGCTCAGCCCCAGCATTTT
CDR3: CASSSQGSAQPQHF

J: TRBJ1-1
size: few
V: TRBV6-5
D: -
DNA: TGTGCCAGCAGTTACTCGAACCAGATTATGAACACTGAAGCTTTCTTT
CDR3: CASSYSNQIMNTEAFF

J: TRBJ1-1
size: -
V: TRBV4-1
D: -
DNA: TGCGCCAGCAGCCAAGGTTCCACCCCGGGGAGGGGCACTGAAGCTTTCTTT
CDR3: CASSQGSTPGRGTEAFF

J: TRBJ1-6
size: -
V: TRBV10-2
D: -
DNA: TGCGCCAGCAGCGAGGGAACAGGGACCTCACCCCTCCACTTT
CDR3: CASSEGTGTSPLHF

J: TRBJ2-5
size: -
V: TRBV3-1/TRBV3-2
D: TRBD2
DNA: TGTGCCAGCAGCCCGGGAGGACTAGCCTCCCGAGAGACCCAGTACTTC
CDR3: CASSPGGLASRETQYF

J: TRBJ2-2
size: -
V: TRBV6-5
D: TRBD2
DNA: TGTGCCAGCAGTTACCAGCGGGAGGGCCGTGGGGAGCTGTTTTTT
CDR3: CASSYQREGRGELFF

J: TRBJ1-2
size: -
V: TRBV2
D: -
DNA: TGTGCCAGCTCGAACTATGGCTACACCTTC
CDR3: CASSNYGYTF

J: TRBJ1-1
size: -
V: TRBV6-5
D: -
DNA: TGTGCCAGCAGTTACTCAACAGTCCTGAACACTGAAGCTTTCTTT
CDR3: CASSYSTVLNTEAFF

J: TRBJ2-1
size: -
V: TRBV21-1
D: -
DNA: TGTGCCAGCAGCCGCGGGACTCCTAAAAGCTCCTACAATGAGCAGTTCTTC
CDR3: CASSRGTPKSSYNEQFF

J: TRBJ1-6
size: -
V: TRBV5-6
D: -
DNA: TGTGCCAGCAGCAACTTTGAAAGAACAGCTAATTCACCCCTCCACTTT
CDR3: CASSNFERTANSPLHF

J: TRBJ2-5
size: -
V: TRBV20-1
D: TRBD2
DNA: TGCAGTGCTAGTTACCCCAGGCTAGCGGGGGCAAGTCAAGAGACCCAGTACTTC
CDR3: CSASYPRLAGASQETQYF

J: TRBJ2-1
size: -
V: TRBV3-1/TRBV3-2
D: TRBD1
DNA: TGTGCCAGCAGCCAGGGACAGCAAACCTACAATGAGCAGTTCTTC
CDR3: CASSQGQQTYNEQFF

J: TRBJ1-2
size: -
V: TRBV27
D: TRBD1
DNA: TGTGCCAGCAGAAGGACAGGGCTCTATGGCTACACCTTC
CDR3: CASRRTGLYGYTF

J: TRBJ1-1
size: -
V: TRBV5-1
D: -
DNA: TGCGCCAGCAGCTTGGTGTTGGGGGTGGAGGGTGAAGCTTTCTTT
CDR3: CASSLVLGVEGEAFF

J: TRBJ1-1
size: -
V: TRBV19
D: -
DNA: TGTGCCAGTAGTCTCCTCGGTTCCACTGAAGCTTTCTTT
CDR3: CASSLLGSTEAFF

J: TRBJ2-5
size: -
V: TRBV7-9
D: TRBD1
DNA: TGTGCCAGCAGCTCCGGACAGGGTCGGGGGGAGACCCAGTACTTC
CDR3: CASSSGQGRGETQYF

J: TRBJ1-2
size: -
V: TRBV7-2
D: -
DNA: TGTGCCAGCAGCTTAGATTTGGCGGCAATTAGCACCTTC
CDR3: CASSLDLAAISTF

J: TRBJ1-1
size: once
V: TRBV4-1
D: -
DNA: TGCGCCAGCAGCCTACCAGGGCGTACGGCTTTCTTT
CDR3: CASSLPGRTAFF

J: TRBJ1-1
size: once
V: TRBV2
D: -
DNA: TGTGCCAGCAGTGAAGTAGGAGGGGCTACTGAAGCTTTCTTT
CDR3: CASSEVGGATEAFF

J: TRBJ2-3
size: -
V: TRBV7-9
D: -
DNA: TGTGCCAGCAGCCCAGCCGGCAGGGACACAGATACGCAGTATTTT
CDR3: CASSPAGRDTDTQYF

J: TRBJ2-2
size: once
V: TRBV2
D: TRBD2
DNA: TGTGCCAGCAGGACTAGCAGGACCGGGGAGCTGTTTTTT
CDR3: CASRTSRTGELFF

J: TRBJ2-7
size: -
V: TRBV7-8
D: TRBD2
DNA: TGTGCCAGCAGCCCGGGACTAGCTAGAAACGAGCAGTACTTC
CDR3: CASSPGLARNEQYF

J: TRBJ2-7
size: -
V: TRBV11-2
D: -
DNA: TGTGCCAGCAGCCGTACAGGGAATACCTACGAGCAGTACTTC
CDR3: CASSRTGNTYEQYF

J: TRBJ2-5
size: -
V: TRBV30
D: -
DNA: TGTGCCTGGGAAGGGAGGGAGACCCAGTACTTC
CDR3: CAWEGRETQYF

J: TRBJ2-2
size: few
V: TRBV10-3
D: TRBD1
DNA: TGTGCCATCAACCGGGACAGGACGACCGGGGAGCTGTTTTTT
CDR3: CAINRDRTTGELFF

J: TRBJ1-1
size: -
V: TRBV6-5
D: -
DNA: -
CDR3: CASSSSGRRNTEAFF

J: TRBJ1-2
size: -
V: TRBV28
D: -
DNA: TGTGCCAGCAGTTTAAGGGGATCCGGCTACACCTTC
CDR3: CASSLRGSGYTF

J: TRBJ2-1
size: -
V: TRBV18
D: TRBD2
DNA: TGTGCCAGCTCATTGATTTTAGCGGGGGGCTCCTACAATGAGCAGTTCTTC
CDR3: CASSLILAGGSYNEQFF

J: TRBJ1-1
size: -
V: TRBV27
D: -
DNA: TGTGCCAGCAGTTTTGAGGCAGGGCGAGAAGCTTTCTTT
CDR3: CASSFEAGREAFF

J: TRBJ2-1
size: -
V: TRBV4-2
D: -
DNA: TGTGCCAGCAGCCAAGCTCGACAGGGCCGGTATGGCGGGAGGAACGACAATGAGCAGTTCTTC
CDR3: CASSQARQGRYGGRNDNEQFF

J: TRBJ2-2
size: once
V: TRBV12-5
D: -
DNA: TGTGCTAGCAAATCCGGGGGGCCAGGGAACACCGGGGAGCTGTTTTTT
CDR3: CASKSGGPGNTGELFF

J: TRBJ1-4
size: -
V: TRBV11-2
D: TRBD1
DNA: TGTGCCAGCAGCTACGGGACAGTGTCGGGAAAACTGTTTTTT
CDR3: CASSYGTVSGKLFF

J: TRBJ1-2
size: few
V: TRBV27
D: TRBD1
DNA: TGTGCCAGCAGAGAAAATACTCAGACAGGGGCCTATGGCTACACCTTC
CDR3: CASRENTQTGAYGYTF